What follows are 28 T cell receptor beta chains derived from one specimen sequenced in a study of T cell repertoires in cytomegalovirus infection. The antigens of these receptors remain unknown. TCRdb analysed the reads with MiXCR anew, one entry per CDR3 protein. This sample carries 550,000 to 850,000 distinct CDR3 sequences, about 33% of them seen once, and the ten largest clones take about 20%. The starting material was cultured PBMCs, obtained from culture after CMV antigen stimulation. Receptors originate from a human donor in good health (CMV status not recorded). Some clones in this sample may be carry-over from other donors' samples.

V usage is TRBV28 and J usage is TRBJ2-7, with a weak D call TRBD1 (7 bases). Germline V CDR1 and CDR2: MDHEN, SYDVKM. This CDR3 is 14 amino acids long. V lost 8 bases and J lost 3, with 17 bases in between. The CDR3 DNA reads TGTGCCAGCCGGTTCGGCAGGGGGGTCTACGAGCAGTACTTC. It yields the protein CASRFGRGVYEQYF. The full variable domain, rest sourced from reference TRBV28 and TRBJ2-7, is DVKVTQSSRYLVKRTGEKVFLECVQDMDHENMFWYRQDPGLGLRLIYFSYDVKMKEKGDIPEGYSVSREKKERFSLILESASTNQTSMYLCASRFGRGVYEQYFGPGTRLTVT.

This clonotype has just one count. In nucleotides, the CDR3 is TGCAGTGCTTCCGCGGGGGCCCCGGATACGCAGTATTTT. Protein sequence: CSASAGAPDTQYF. This chain uses TRBV20-1 with TRBJ2-3, with D tentatively TRBD2 (7 bases). The CDR3 is 13 amino acids. CDR1 and CDR2 from the germline V gene are DFQATT and SNEGSKA (reference sequence). V was pared by 5 bases and J by 6 bases, with 15 bases between.

This clonotype was recorded a few times. The chain carries TRBV12-3 or TRBV12-4 and TRBJ1-2; TRBD1 is a possible D gene (6 bases). Trimming took off 5 bases at V and 4 bases at J, with 8 bases between the two ends. CDR3 size: 12 residues. The CDR3 sequence is CASSTDSYGYTF. Here the CDR3 DNA reads TGTGCCAGCAGTACGGACAGCTATGGCTACACCTTC.

This chain joins TRBV19 and TRBJ2-6; tentatively, D is TRBD2 (5 bases). The CDR3 loop spans 16 amino acids. Trimming stripped 7 bases from V and 5 bases from J, with 18 bases between. Germline V lookup: CDR1 LNHDA, CDR2 SQIVND (reference sequence). This CDR3 reads CASTSRDGGRANVLTF. As DNA, the CDR3 is TGTGCCAGTACCTCACGGGATGGCGGTAGGGCCAACGTCCTGACTTTC.

V gene TRBV28 combines with J gene TRBJ2-1, with TRBD1 identical over 9 bases. Germline CDR1 is MDHEN and CDR2 is SYDVKM. The CDR3 is made up of 15 amino acids. V was pared by 3 bases and J by 5 bases, with 5 bases of the junction left unmatched. The CDR3 DNA is TGTGCCAGCAGTTTCCCCCGGACAGGGGACAATGAGCAGTTCTTC. Its translation is CASSFPRTGDNEQFF. The variable domain in full, with the rest retrieved from reference TRBV28 and TRBJ2-1, is DVKVTQSSRYLVKRTGEKVFLECVQDMDHENMFWYRQDPGLGLRLIYFSYDVKMKEKGDIPEGYSVSREKKERFSLILESASTNQTSMYLCASSFPRTGDNEQFFGPGTRLTVL.

The table lists this clonotype with a few counts. The J gene is TRBJ2-7, the V gene TRBV4-3; 7 nucleotides match TRBD1. Looked up from germline, CDR1 is LGHNA and CDR2 is YSLEER. V was pared by 5 bases and J by 3 bases, with 4 bases of the junction left unmatched. The CDR3 spans 13 residues. CDR3: CASSKGTDYEQYF. CDR3 DNA: TGCGCCAGCAGCAAGGGGACAGACTACGAGCAGTACTTC.

Here the CDR3 reads CASSLTATLRNTIYF. As DNA, the CDR3 is TGTGCCAGCAGTTTGACCGCGACACTGAGAAACACCATATATTTT. The genes are TRBV28 and TRBJ1-3; D not certain. Trimming took off 3 bases at V and 5 bases at J, with 14 bases between the two ends. The CDR3 spans 15 residues. Germline CDR1 reads MDHEN; CDR2 reads SYDVKM.

The chain employs TRBV5-4 and TRBJ2-1; 7 bases map to TRBD2. CDR1 and CDR2 from the germline V gene are SGHNT and YYREEE (reference sequence). V trimming: 0 bases; J trimming: 12 bases; junction bases outside the gene matches: 3. This CDR3 is 12 amino acids long. The chain's CDR3 is CASSLDTGGQFF. CDR3 coding DNA: TGTGCCAGCAGCTTGGATACGGGGGGGCAGTTCTTC.

The rearrangement uses TRBV6-6 and TRBJ1-6; unclear D gene. V lost 6 bases to trimming and J lost 7 bases, with 10 bases between them. Germline V lookup: CDR1 MNHNY, CDR2 SVGAGI (reference sequence). The CDR3 covers 13 residues. The DNA for the CDR3 is TGTGCCAGCAGACAGACGGTGAATTCACCCCTCCACTTT. Translation: CASRQTVNSPLHF.

There are many counts of this clonotype. The chain has TRBV7-2 and TRBJ1-1; a possible D gene is TRBD1 (5 bases). The CDR3 is 14 amino acids. V was cut by 5 bases and J by 2 bases, with 12 bases left in between. Germline assignment: CDR1 SGHTA and CDR2 FQGNSA. CDR3 residues: CASSLRGQNTEAFF. As DNA, the CDR3 is TGTGCCAGCAGCCTCCGGGGCCAAAACACTGAAGCTTTCTTT.

This clonotype was recorded many times. The gene calls are TRBV7-8 and TRBJ2-7, with 8 bases matching TRBD2. Germline lookup yields CDR1 SGHVS and CDR2 FQNEAQ. Germline trimming cut 5 bases from V and 6 bases from J; bases unmatched to any gene: 12. The CDR3 is 15 amino acids. The CDR3 DNA follows: TGTGCCAGCAGCCCACTCGCGGGAGGCCCCGGCGAGCAGTACTTC. Protein sequence: CASSPLAGGPGEQYF.

This clonotype was recorded a few times. V and J are TRBV7-8 and TRBJ2-5; possible D gene TRBD2, 6 bases. V was cut by 4 bases and J by 4 bases, with 19 bases left in between. The CDR3 runs 16 residues. Per the germline V gene, CDR1 is SGHVS and CDR2 is FQNEAQ. CDR3 amino acids: CASSYQPGLGLETQYF. CDR3 nucleotides: TGTGCCAGCAGCTACCAGCCGGGACTTGGTTTAGAGACCCAGTACTTC.

The chain is built from TRBV11-2 and TRBJ2-3; D remains ambiguous. Germline CDR1 reads SGHAT; CDR2 reads FQNNGV. Trimming took off 5 bases at V and 0 bases at J, with 15 bases between the two ends. The CDR3 covers 16 residues. CDR3 nucleotides: TGTGCCAGCAGCCTACTCCAACCGATAAGCACAGATACGCAGTATTTT. It is translated as CASSLLQPISTDTQYF.

This clonotype was counted at least ten times. V and J are TRBV6-1 and TRBJ2-1; D is perhaps TRBD2 (5 bases). V shed 5 bases and J shed 10 bases, with 12 bases lying between them. This CDR3 is built from 12 residues. Germline CDR1 MNHNS, CDR2 SASEGT. The chain's CDR3 is CASSLDYGEQFF. The CDR3 bases are TGTGCCAGCAGTCTTGACTATGGCGAGCAGTTCTTC.

This clonotype has a handful of counts. The chain joins TRBV7-2 to TRBJ1-6, with D hard to call. Looked up from germline, CDR1 is SGHTA and CDR2 is FQGNSA. Trimming removed 1 base at V and 0 bases at J, with 10 bases between. This CDR3 contains 17 residues. The CDR3 region has the DNA TGTGCCAGCAGCTTAGGGCAGAAAGTCTCCTATAATTCACCCCTCCACTTT. Its protein product is CASSLGQKVSYNSPLHF.

This clonotype was found many times. The J gene is TRBJ2-3, the V gene TRBV7-2; the D gene could be TRBD1 or TRBD2 (5 bases each). This CDR3 has 13 residues. The germline V gene has CDR1 SGHTA and CDR2 FQGNSA. Trimming removed 1 base from V and 10 bases from J, with 12 bases in between. Written as DNA, the CDR3 is TGTGCCAGCAGCTTAGGTATGCAGGGACCGCAGTATTTT. It is translated as CASSLGMQGPQYF.

The chain employs TRBV5-1 and TRBJ2-1; 9 positions agree with TRBD2. The V and J ends lost 0 bases and 7 bases, in that order; junction bases with no gene match: 2. This CDR3 is built from 14 residues. CDR1 and CDR2 from the germline V gene are SGHRS and YFSETQ. The CDR3: CASSLASGENEQFF. Here the CDR3 DNA reads TGCGCCAGCAGCTTGGCTAGCGGGGAGAATGAGCAGTTCTTC.

This chain links TRBV4-1 with TRBJ2-5; possible D gene TRBD1, 6 bases. The CDR3 covers 14 residues. CDR1 is MGHRA and CDR2 is YSYEKL in the germline V gene. V shed 1 base and J shed 4 bases, with 10 bases lying between them. The chain's CDR3 is CASSQVSGAETQYF. The CDR3 DNA reads as TGCGCCAGCAGCCAAGTATCAGGGGCAGAGACCCAGTACTTC.

The chain uses TRBV10-3 and TRBJ2-3, with a tentative D call TRBD2 (6 bases). The CDR3 is made up of 15 amino acids. Germline lookup yields CDR1 ENHRY and CDR2 SYGVKD. Deletions cut 0 bases from V and 10 bases from J, with 17 bases between. CDR3 bases: TGTGCCATCAGTGAGTCGCCCGGGGGACGTCAGGCGCAGTATTTT. Its protein product is CAISESPGGRQAQYF.

The chain couples TRBV12-3 or TRBV12-4 to TRBJ2-3, with D perhaps assigned TRBD1 or TRBD2 (7 bases each). The CDR3 sequence is 15 residues long. V dropped 7 bases and J dropped 3 bases, with 17 bases sitting between them. This CDR3 reads CASKVRGGGTDTQYF. CDR3 DNA: TGTGCCAGCAAGGTCAGGGGGGGCGGTACAGATACGCAGTATTTT.

The chain employs TRBV5-1 and TRBJ2-1; D is ambiguous. Germline-derived CDR1 and CDR2 are SGHRS and YFSETQ. The CDR3 has 16 residues. The ends were cut back, 0 bases at V and 1 base at J, with 11 bases in the middle. The CDR3 DNA reads TGCGCCAGCAGCTTGGGAAGCGACCCTTCCTACAATGAGCAGTTCTTC. Amino acid sequence: CASSLGSDPSYNEQFF.

The chain joins TRBV12-3 or TRBV12-4 to TRBJ2-1; 10 positions agree with TRBD2. The CDR3 length is 15 residues. The V segment lost 2 bases and the J segment 12 bases; nucleotides outside the gene matches: 10. Here the CDR3 DNA reads TGTGCCAGCAGTTTAAGTAGCGGGAGGATCGGTGGGCAGTTCTTC. This translates into CASSLSSGRIGGQFF.

There are a few counts of this clonotype. The chain links TRBV7-2 to TRBJ2-5; D not certain. This CDR3 spans 14 amino acids. V was trimmed by 5 bases and J by 3 bases, leaving 13 bases between them. Germline CDR1 reads SGHTA; CDR2 reads FQGNSA. The CDR3 protein is CASSPIGAKETQYF. DNA of the CDR3: TGTGCCAGCAGCCCAATTGGAGCTAAAGAGACCCAGTACTTC. The full variable domain, completed using reference TRBV7-2 and TRBJ2-5, is GAGVSQSPSNKVTEKGKDVELRCDPISGHTALYWYRQSLGQGLEFLIYFQGNSAPDKSGLPSDRFSAERTGGSVSTLTIQRTQQEDSAVYLCASSPIGAKETQYFGPGTRLLVL.

This clonotype was recorded a few times. This sequence joins TRBV7-2 and TRBJ2-7, with 7 bases fitting TRBD2. This CDR3 contains 15 residues. Germline V gene sequence: CDR1 SGHTA, CDR2 FQGNSA. The V and J ends lost 2 bases and 0 bases, in that order; junction bases with no gene match: 4. The CDR3 DNA reads TGTGCCAGCAGCTTATTGGGGGAGGGCTCCTACGAGCAGTACTTC. As protein: CASSLLGEGSYEQYF.

This clonotype was seen a handful of times. The CDR3 DNA follows: TGTGCCAGCAGCTTCTCCCCGCTGGGTAGGGTCTACGAGCAGTACTTC. Encoded protein: CASSFSPLGRVYEQYF. V and J are TRBV7-9 and TRBJ2-7; D gene uncertain. Germline V gives CDR1 SEHNR, CDR2 FQNEAQ (reference sequence). This CDR3 region has 16 residues. Trimming shortened V by 3 bases and J by 3 bases, and 18 bases separated the two germline ends.

V is TRBV7-2 and J is TRBJ2-1; TRBD2 matches at 8 bases. CDR3 length: 15 residues. The junction had 8 bases not matched to a gene; V was cut back by 4 bases and J by 6 bases. Germline CDR1 reads SGHTA; CDR2 reads FQGNSA. This CDR3 reads CASSSWAGGSNEQFF. The CDR3, as DNA: TGTGCCAGCAGCTCATGGGCGGGGGGTTCCAATGAGCAGTTCTTC.

V and J are TRBV29-1 and TRBJ2-1; the match to TRBD2 covers 10 bases. This CDR3 contains 14 residues. From germline, CDR1 is SQVTM and CDR2 ANQGSEA. Trimming removed 7 bases from V and 3 bases from J; junction bases left unmatched: 6. DNA of the CDR3: TGCAGCGCGCATACTAGCGGGAACTACAATGAGCAGTTCTTC. Translation: CSAHTSGNYNEQFF.

This clonotype was seen a few times. J is TRBJ2-7 and V is TRBV20-1; the match to TRBD1 covers 9 bases. Germline V gives CDR1 DFQATT, CDR2 SNEGSKA (reference sequence). CDR3 length equals 12 residues. V gave up 3 bases and J gave up 6 bases; unmatched junction bases: 3. In DNA form, the CDR3 reads TGCAGTGCTAGGGGACAGGGCCGCGAGCAGTACTTC. Amino acids: CSARGQGREQYF.